This T cell receptor (beta chain) was sequenced for a study of blood T cell repertoires in COVID-19 (dated by TCRdb to 2019 to 2021). About the full investigation: Collaborator samples came from the United States, Italy and Spain and covered acute and convalescent phases of COVID-19. The material from the prospective study consisted of cDNA or gDNA derived from T cells, B-cell-depleted T cells, or PBMCs. Deeply sampled blood TCRbeta repertoires from subjects exposed to, actively infected with, or recovered from COVID-19 were included in the dataset. The repertoires were made available in a free public database intended to serve as a resource for research on the immune response to SARS-CoV-2. The samples were drawn from two sources: the first 160 participants of the ongoing ImmuneRACE study, and about 1,300 subjects contributed by 6 global collaborators. Nearly every sample came with metadata listing a de-identified subject ID, COVID-19 status, age in years and sex. Where available, HLA class I and class II types were taken from metadata supplied by the sample provider and were not determined by assay-based typing.

Broader findings and caveats from the paper: The amount of clinical and demographic metadata varied by source and participant and was provided uncurated.

Looking up the germline V gene (reference sequence) yields CDR1 LNHDA and CDR2 SQIVND. Trimming removed 7 bases from V and 9 bases from J; the gene matches leave 8 bases unexplained. The CDR3 covers 14 residues, taking in both the cysteine and the phenylalanine. Only the CDR3 part of the read is kept: 42 bases, read in frame from the first base. TCRbeta CDR3 regions were amplified from genomic DNA by means of the immunoSEQ Assay, a bias-controlled multiplex PCR. The study's processing was this. The number of nucleated cells in each sample was estimated from the amplification of reference gene primers within the assay. To quantify the absolute abundance of each unique TCRbeta CDR3 rearrangement, sequence reads were collapsed and filtered. For each sample, productive Simpson clonality was calculated by taking the square root of Simpson's diversity index across productive rearrangements. The immuneACCESS repertoire file appears here via TCRdb, limited to in-frame rearrangements. These files lack a portion of the clones; in checked studies, under half of the deficit traces to unresolved V genes, and the cause of the others is not known. For V, J and clone size, that table is used; D and trimming come from the DNA. This sample holds about 100,000 clones; roughly 92% were observed only once. Of the sample, about 2.2% is held by the ten largest clones.

Notes on this clone: Its antigen remains undetermined. Base-call qualities are not available, and no considerably larger clone is one nucleotide away.

Each collaborating institution followed its own protocols to collect whole blood in K2EDTA tubes. Collaborator samples were shipped for TCRbeta analysis as frozen whole blood, isolated PBMCs, or DNA extracted from either sample type. Material: peripheral blood. This receptor was taken from a man over 45 with active COVID-19. The chain is made from TRBV19 and TRBJ1-6, and TRBD1 matches 8 of the central bases. CDR3 loop: CASTLQGGSSPLHF. The DNA sequence is given as TGTGCCAGTACCTTACAGGGGGGGTCTTCACCCCTCCACTTT.